This TCR beta chain was observed in a study of cytomegalovirus exposure and HLA in healthy donors. The PCR made use of 60 Vbeta and 13 Jbeta primers. Measured with immunoSEQ multiplex PCR; TCRdb has only the in-frame clones, and not every one. The sample lists 130,000 to 150,000 clones; about 80% were seen once. This clone showed up just a few times. Its antigen is not identified. The CDR3 is 16 residues long. Germline CDR1 and CDR2: SGHTA and FQGNSA. V lost 5 bases and J 3 bases, leaving 17 bases between the germline ends. Study-wide findings and caveats: HLA-A and HLA-B allele assignments for most subjects were reportedly predicted accurately using TCR beta sequences. A few CMV-associated chains were confirmed in vitro to be specific for CMV antigens.

Sequenced sample: PBMCs. This sequence joins TRBV7-2 and TRBJ1-3, with D perhaps matching TRBD1 (5 bases). The TCR originated in a man aged 40-50 years in good health and CMV-seropositive. CDR3 in DNA: TGTGCCAGCAGCCTGACAAGGGACTACAGTGGAAACACCATATATTTT. This codes for CASSLTRDYSGNTIYF.